One sample yielded the 24 T cell receptor beta chains listed below, sequenced in a study of regulatory T cells in long-lasting Graves disease. This sample's time point: newly diagnosed GD, antithyroid drugs for less than 3 months. Generation of the TCR library employed RNA extracted from PBMCs. Construction of TCR beta libraries relied on iRepertoire HTBI primers and on Arm-PCR targeting CDR3 regions. MiXCR was run by TCRdb on the multiplex PCR reads, yielding one entry per CDR3 protein. The table includes more than 300,000 distinct CDR3 sequences, about 11% detected once. These data are also associated with another study on T cells in Graves' hyperthyroidism and ophthalmopathy.

Sequences were derived from peripheral blood mononuclear cells (PBMCs), sampled at new diagnosis, from a patient treated with antithyroid drugs. The receptors shown here come from a woman under 30 with Graves disease.

The rearrangement uses TRBV29-1 and TRBJ2-1; possible D gene TRBD2, 6 bases. Germline V lookup: CDR1 SQVTM, CDR2 ANQGSEA. The CDR3 runs 15 residues. With 7 bases removed from V and 9 bases from J, the gap between germline ends came to 25 bases. The CDR3 coding sequence is TGCAGCGCACCACCCCGGGACTCGAGTCCCCCTGAGCAGTTCTTC. Translated: CSAPPRDSSPPEQFF.

The V and J genes are TRBV5-1 and TRBJ2-1; D call uncertain. V was pared by 7 bases and J by 9 bases, with 11 bases between. This CDR3 spans 11 amino acids. Per germline, CDR1 SGHRS and CDR2 YFSETQ. CDR3 region: CASHALAEQFF. DNA of the CDR3: TGCGCCAGCCACGCCCTTGCTGAGCAGTTCTTC.

The rearrangement uses TRBV9 and TRBJ2-4; the match to TRBD2 covers 12 bases. V dropped 3 bases and J dropped 9; count of bases not matched to a gene: 7. The CDR3 extends over 15 amino acids. Looked up from germline, CDR1 is SGDLS and CDR2 is YYNGEE. The CDR3 loop is CASSAGLAGNGIQYF. CDR3 DNA sequence: TGTGCCAGCAGCGCCGGACTAGCGGGGAATGGCATTCAGTACTTC.

This clonotype was counted only a few times. One base away lies a much larger clone, so this may be a sequencing read error. V is TRBV30 and J is TRBJ2-6; the D gene could be TRBD1 or TRBD2 (5 bases each). Germline loops: CDR1 GTSNPN, CDR2 SVGIG (reference sequence). There are 17 residues in the CDR3. The DNA for the CDR3 is TGTGCCTGGAGTGGGGGCCGGGGACGCTCTGGGGCCAACGTCCCGACTTTC. Its protein is CAWSGGRGRSGANVPTF. Supplemented by reference TRBV30 and TRBJ2-6, the full variable domain reads SQTIHQWPATLVQPVGSPLSLECTVEGTSNPNLYWYRQAAGRGLQLLFYSVGIGQISSEVPQNLSASRPQDRQFILSSKKLLLSDSGFYLCAWSGGRGRSGANVPTFGAGSRLTVL.

This clonotype was recorded at least ten times. The V gene is TRBV20-1, the J gene TRBJ1-5; the match to TRBD1 covers 8 bases. CDR3 length equals 15 residues. With V trimmed by 7 bases and J by 5 bases, 13 bases remained unmatched. Germline V gene lookup returns CDR1 DFQATT and CDR2 SNEGSKA (reference sequence). CDR3 coding DNA: TGCAGTGTCGTAGGGTCAGGGGGCTTCGATCAGCCCCAGCATTTT. Encoded protein: CSVVGSGGFDQPQHF.

A word on this clonotype: A much bigger clone sits one base away, suggesting this may be a read error. The chain carries TRBV6-5 and TRBJ2-7; D remains ambiguous. The CDR3 contains 15 residues. Trimming took 4 bases from V and 3 from J, leaving 16 bases between them. Germline V CDR1 and CDR2: MNHEY, SVGAGI. CDR3 amino acids: CASSFMPGHRYEQYF. The CDR3 DNA reads as TGTGCCAGCAGTTTTATGCCCGGGCATCGCTACGAGCAGTACTTC.

This clonotype occurred a few times. This rearrangement joins TRBV5-6 to TRBJ1-3; D perhaps matches TRBD1 (5 bases). Germline lookup yields CDR1 SGHDT and CDR2 YYEEEE. V shed 0 bases and J shed 0 bases, with 10 bases lying between them. This CDR3 spans 16 amino acids. CDR3: CASSLVAGASGNTIYF. The CDR3 nucleotides read TGTGCCAGCAGCTTGGTGGCTGGGGCCTCTGGAAACACCATATATTTT.

This clonotype appeared a few times. CDR3 in DNA: TGTGCCACCAGTGATGGACAGTTCACAGATACGCAGTATTTT. This encodes CATSDGQFTDTQYF. The V and J genes are TRBV24-1 and TRBJ2-3; TRBD1 is a possible D gene (6 bases). CDR3 length equals 14 residues. Germline V gene lookup returns CDR1 KGHDR and CDR2 SFDVKD. Trimming shortened V by 3 bases and J by 2 bases, and 8 bases separated the two germline ends.

This clonotype was seen a handful of times. The chain combines TRBV27 with TRBJ1-3; no firm D call. Germline assignment: CDR1 MNHEY and CDR2 SMNVEV (reference sequence). This CDR3 contains 12 residues. The germline V and J ends were trimmed by 8 bases and 8 bases, with 13 bases remaining between them. CDR3 DNA sequence: TGTGCCAGCGATCCTTCGAGGGACACCATATATTTT. It encodes CASDPSRDTIYF.

This clonotype occurred many times. The J gene is TRBJ2-1, the V gene TRBV5-1, with 8 bases fitting TRBD2. The CDR3 covers 16 residues. Germline V gene sequence: CDR1 SGHRS, CDR2 YFSETQ. V lost 3 bases, J lost 2 bases, and 7 bases stayed unmatched. The CDR3 region has the DNA TGCGCCAGCAGCTCGACTAGCGTTAGCCCCTACAATGAGCAGTTCTTC. This translates into CASSSTSVSPYNEQFF.

This clonotype occurred many times. This chain links TRBV6-2 or TRBV6-3 with TRBJ2-1, with 10 nucleotides matching TRBD1. The CDR3 consists of 16 residues. V lost 2 bases to trimming and J lost 9 bases; unmatched junction nucleotides: 10. Germline V gene sequence: CDR1 MNHEY, CDR2 SVGEGT. CDR3: CASSYGSGTGVTEQFF. CDR3 bases: TGTGCCAGCAGTTACGGTTCAGGGACAGGGGTTACTGAGCAGTTCTTC.

At least ten counts were recorded for this clonotype. The chain combines TRBV5-1 with TRBJ1-4; possible D gene TRBD1, 6 bases. CDR1 is SGHRS and CDR2 is YFSETQ in the germline V gene. V lost 4 bases and J lost 0, with 16 bases in between. The CDR3 extends over 17 amino acids. This CDR3 reads CASSKNRDTATNEKLFF. CDR3 nucleotides: TGCGCCAGCAGCAAGAACCGGGACACTGCAACTAATGAAAAACTGTTTTTT.

V gene TRBV9 combines with J gene TRBJ2-3; 9 nucleotides match TRBD2. This CDR3 region has 15 residues. Germline assignment: CDR1 SGDLS and CDR2 YYNGEE. The V segment lost 6 bases and the J segment 3 bases; nucleotides outside the gene matches: 8. CDR3 in amino acids: CASTESGGFTDTQYF. CDR3 nucleotide sequence: TGTGCCAGCACCGAGAGCGGGGGGTTTACAGATACGCAGTATTTT.

The chain has TRBV24-1 and TRBJ1-5, with D maybe TRBD1 (5 bases). V was cut by 9 bases and J by 2 bases, with 13 bases left in between. This CDR3 has 14 amino acids. The germline V gene has CDR1 KGHDR and CDR2 SFDVKD. CDR3 sequence: CATGGGDGNQPQHF. CDR3 bases: TGTGCCACCGGGGGGGGGGACGGCAATCAGCCCCAGCATTTT.

This clonotype was detected many times. The rearrangement links TRBV3-1 to TRBJ2-2; the match to TRBD2 covers 7 bases. V shed 1 base and J 0 bases; nucleotides not matched to a gene: 5. Germline CDR1 reads LGHDT; CDR2 reads YNNKEL (reference sequence). The CDR3 is 17 amino acids. The CDR3 region is CASSQGWEGPNTGELFF. The CDR3 bases are TGTGCCAGCAGCCAAGGCTGGGAGGGCCCGAACACCGGGGAGCTGTTTTTT.

This clonotype was observed at least ten times. CDR3 nucleotides: TGTGCCACCGGCCCAGGGGGAGTTGGCTATGGCTACACCTTC. Encoded protein: CATGPGGVGYGYTF. This chain joins TRBV27 and TRBJ1-2, with 7 bases that match TRBD1. Germline V gene data show CDR1 as MNHEY and CDR2 as SMNVEV (reference sequence). V was clipped by 10 bases and J by 4 bases; unmatched bases: 12. The CDR3 contains 14 residues.

The chain joins TRBV19 to TRBJ1-2; D call uncertain. CDR1 and CDR2 from the germline V gene are LNHDA and SQIVND (reference sequence). The V end lost 6 bases, the J end lost 1 base, and 12 bases lay between the germline ends. The CDR3 totals 14 residues. The CDR3 sequence: CASRDVAVNYGYTF. The CDR3 coding sequence is TGTGCCAGTAGGGACGTCGCGGTTAACTATGGCTACACCTTC.

This clonotype was observed a handful of times. This chain links TRBV24-1 with TRBJ2-2, with 7 nucleotides matching TRBD2. The CDR3 is 18 residues long. Germline CDR1 reads KGHDR; CDR2 reads SFDVKD. The V segment lost 6 bases and the J segment 0 bases; nucleotides outside the gene matches: 12. CDR3 sequence (DNA): TGTGCCACCAGTATGGCTAGCGGCTCTCTGGCGAACACCGGGGAGCTGTTTTTT. It encodes CATSMASGSLANTGELFF.

This clonotype has a count of ten or more. V is TRBV5-1 and J is TRBJ1-1; TRBD1 matches at 7 bases. CDR1 is SGHRS, CDR2 YFSETQ, per germline. With 4 bases clipped from V and 11 bases from J, the junction kept 11 bases outside the gene matches. This CDR3 comprises 13 residues. The CDR3 is CASSPRGVSGAFF. The CDR3 DNA follows: TGCGCCAGCAGCCCCAGGGGGGTGAGCGGGGCTTTCTTT. Filled out from reference TRBV5-1 and TRBJ1-1, the complete variable domain reads KAGVTQTPRYLIKTRGQQVTLSCSPISGHRSVSWYQQTPGQGLQFLFEYFSETQRNKGNFPGRFSGRQFSNSRSEMNVSTLELGDSALYLCASSPRGVSGAFFGQGTRLTVV.

As to this clonotype: This is likely a read error, given that the CDR3 carries no conserved phenylalanine or tryptophan at its end. The V gene is TRBV12-3 or TRBV12-4, the J gene TRBJ2-3, with 10 bases fitting TRBD2. This CDR3 is built from 15 residues. V dropped 7 bases and J dropped 6; count of bases not matched to a gene: 10. The CDR3 nucleotides read TGTGCCAGCACCGAGCGGGGGGGCCCGTCGGATACGCAGTATTCT. As protein: CASTERGGPSDTQYS.

This clonotype was seen at least ten times. The chain employs TRBV15 and TRBJ2-7; a weak D match, TRBD1 (6 bases). V gave up 4 bases and J gave up 5 bases, with 9 bases separating them. From germline, CDR1 is LNHNV and CDR2 YYDKDF (reference sequence). This CDR3 is 12 amino acids long. This CDR3 is CATSKQGHEQYF. The CDR3 DNA reads as TGTGCCACCAGCAAACAGGGCCACGAGCAGTACTTC. The full variable domain, completed using reference TRBV15 and TRBJ2-7, is DAMVIQNPRYQVTQFGKPVTLSCSQTLNHNVMYWYQQKSSQAPKLLFHYYDKDFNNEADTPDNFQSRRPNTSFCFLDIRSPGLGDTAMYLCATSKQGHEQYFGPGTRLTVT.

This clonotype was observed many times. Because it lacks the conserved phenylalanine or tryptophan at the end, this CDR3 is likely a read error. The chain is built from TRBV28 and TRBJ2-7; 8 nucleotides line up with TRBD1. Germline CDR1 reads MDHEN; CDR2 reads SYDVKM. The CDR3 length is 15 residues. The junction had 5 bases not matched to a gene; V was cut back by 4 bases and J by 0 bases. The CDR3 spells CASSSNTGGSYEQYL. The CDR3 nucleotides are TGTGCCAGCAGTTCAAACACAGGGGGCTCCTACGAGCAGTACCTC.

There are many counts of this clonotype. The chain links TRBV25-1 to TRBJ1-1, with D perhaps TRBD1 (6 bases). Germline CDR1 MGHDK, CDR2 SYGVNS. CDR3 length: 13 residues. V was cut by 11 bases and J by 5 bases, with 18 bases left in between. The CDR3, as DNA: TGTGCCGCGGCTCAGGGGCTGGGGACTGAAGCTTTCTTT. Residues: CAAAQGLGTEAFF.

Turning to this clonotype: One base away lies a much larger clone, so this may be a sequencing read error. The chain joins TRBV2 to TRBJ1-4; no reliable D call. CDR3 length: 16 amino acids. Germline V gene data show CDR1 as SNHLY and CDR2 as FYNNEI. For the CDR3, the DNA is TGTGCCAGCACCCCTTTGGGCACCTTCACCAATGAAAAACTGTCTTTT. Translation gives CASTPLGTFTNEKLSF.